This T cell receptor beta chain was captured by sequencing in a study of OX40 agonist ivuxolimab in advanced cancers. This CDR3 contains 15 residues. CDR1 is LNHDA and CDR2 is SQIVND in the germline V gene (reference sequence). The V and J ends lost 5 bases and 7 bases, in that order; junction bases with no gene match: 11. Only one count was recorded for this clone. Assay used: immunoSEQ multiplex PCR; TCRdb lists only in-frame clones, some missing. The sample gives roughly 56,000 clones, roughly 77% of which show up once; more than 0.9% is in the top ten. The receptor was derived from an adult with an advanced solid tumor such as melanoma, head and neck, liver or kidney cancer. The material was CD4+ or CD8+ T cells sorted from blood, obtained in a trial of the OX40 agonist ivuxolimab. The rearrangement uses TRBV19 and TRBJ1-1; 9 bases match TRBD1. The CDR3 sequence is CASSPRDREINEAFF. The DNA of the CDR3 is TGTGCCAGTAGTCCCCGGGACAGGGAAATTAATGAAGCTTTCTTT.